This T cell receptor beta chain was sequenced during a study of immune characterization of retroperitoneal liposarcoma. In TCRdb, the PCR reads were re-called with MiXCR into one record per CDR3 protein. The data contain fewer than 11,000 distinct CDR3 sequences, 25% to 30% of them seen just once; the ten biggest clones take up roughly 9.5%. From germline, CDR1 is MNHNY and CDR2 SVGAGI (reference sequence). The CDR3 contains 17 residues. Trimming removed 0 bases from V and 4 bases from J; junction bases left unmatched: 1. Input material: tumor tissue. The J gene is TRBJ2-2, the V gene TRBV6-6; 14 bases are a match to TRBD2. This TCR derives from a female donor with retroperitoneal liposarcoma. The CDR3, as DNA: TGTGCCAGCAGTTACTCCGGGACTAGCGGGAGCACCGGGGAGCTGTTTTTT. This codes for CASSYSGTSGSTGELFF.